The 20 T cell receptor beta chains given below trace back to one sample, sequenced in a study of cytomegalovirus exposure and HLA in healthy donors. The primer mix had 60 Vbeta and 13 Jbeta primers. Repertoires were generated with immunoSEQ multiplex PCR, while TCRdb's copy carries only in-frame clones and drops some. The data show some 210,000 clones, roughly 73% seen once. Sequenced material: PBMCs. Every receptor here comes from a woman aged 30 to 39 in good health and CMV-seropositive.

This clone was seen a few times. The rearrangement links TRBV28 to TRBJ2-7, with D hard to call. The CDR3 is 14 residues long. CDR1 is MDHEN, CDR2 SYDVKM, per germline. The V and J ends lost 3 bases and 1 base respectively, with 10 bases between them. This CDR3 reads CASSFGGTSYEQYF. The DNA for the CDR3 is TGTGCCAGCAGTTTTGGTGGTACATCCTACGAGCAGTACTTC.

The chain is built from TRBV11-2 and TRBJ2-1, with unresolved D. CDR1 and CDR2 (germline): SGHAT, FQNNGV. Trimming took 5 bases from V and 3 from J, leaving 14 bases between them. The CDR3 totals 15 residues. The CDR3 DNA reads as TGTGCCAGCAGCCCACAAACTACTATCTACAATGAGCAGTTCTTC. Its translation is CASSPQTTIYNEQFF.

This clone was detected a few times. This chain uses TRBV28 with TRBJ2-5; no clear D. The CDR3 runs to 12 residues. Deletions cut 4 bases from V and 3 bases from J, with 6 bases between. The germline V gene encodes CDR1 MDHEN and CDR2 SYDVKM. In nucleotides, the CDR3 is TGTGCCAGCAGTTCCGTAGAAGAGACCCAGTACTTC. Translating it yields CASSSVEETQYF.

This sequence joins TRBV28 and TRBJ1-4; 10 nucleotides agree with TRBD1. CDR3 length: 19 residues. Germline V CDR1 and CDR2: MDHEN, SYDVKM. Losses at the gene ends were 2 bases for V and 4 bases for J; bases not matched to a gene: 13. CDR3 DNA sequence: TGTGCCAGCAGTTTACCACCGGGACAGGGGTCGTCCTTTAATGAAAAACTGTTTTTT. Its protein is CASSLPPGQGSSFNEKLFF.

A few counts support this clone. The chain combines TRBV20-1 with TRBJ2-5, with D unclear. The CDR3 is made up of 11 amino acids. Trimming shortened V by 6 bases and J by 4 bases, and 9 bases separated the two germline ends. From germline, CDR1 is DFQATT and CDR2 SNEGSKA (reference sequence). The chain's CDR3 is CSASLLETQYF. CDR3 DNA sequence: TGCAGTGCCTCCCTCCTAGAGACCCAGTACTTC.

CDR3 DNA: TGTGCCAGCTCACTAACAGGGGTGGATGGCTACACCTTC. Protein sequence: CASSLTGVDGYTF. This chain links TRBV18 with TRBJ1-2, with TRBD1 matching 7 bases. Trimming cost V 4 bases and J 6 bases; bases outside gene matches: 5. The CDR3 loop spans 13 amino acids. The germline gives CDR1 KGHSH, CDR2 LQKENI.

In its sample, this clone was seen once. The rearrangement uses TRBV29-1 and TRBJ2-7, with no clear D. V dropped 6 bases and J dropped 0 bases, with 12 bases sitting between them. Germline CDR1 SQVTM, CDR2 ANQGSEA. The CDR3 extends over 13 amino acids. In DNA, the CDR3 is TGCAGCGTGGAGAAAGAGAGCTCCTACGAGCAGTACTTC. This encodes CSVEKESSYEQYF.

This clone was found once. CDR3: CASSLWAGETQYF. The CDR3, as DNA: TGTGCCAGCAGCCTGTGGGCTGGGGAGACCCAGTACTTC. The chain couples TRBV11-1 to TRBJ2-5; no firm D call. V was shortened by 5 bases and J by 5 bases, with 12 bases between the two germline ends. Germline values: CDR1 SGHAT, CDR2 FQDESV (reference sequence). The CDR3 has 13 residues. The full variable domain, its missing parts supplied by reference TRBV11-1 and TRBJ2-5, is EAEVAQSPRYKITEKSQAVAFWCDPISGHATLYWYRQILGQGPELLVQFQDESVVDDSQLPKDRFSAERLKGVDSTLKIQPAELGDSAMYLCASSLWAGETQYFGPGTRLLVL.

Only one count was recorded for this clone. The rearrangement joins TRBV15 to TRBJ2-7; possible D gene TRBD1, 6 bases. Germline V gene lookup returns CDR1 LNHNV and CDR2 YYDKDF (reference sequence). Trimming removed 3 bases at V and 3 bases at J, with 15 bases between. This CDR3 region has 15 residues. The CDR3: CATSSRTASLYEQYF. CDR3 sequence (DNA): TGTGCCACCAGCAGCAGGACAGCTTCTCTCTACGAGCAGTACTTC.

The rearrangement joins TRBV5-1 to TRBJ2-3, with D possibly TRBD2 on 5 matching bases. The CDR3 sequence is 16 residues long. Germline CDR1 SGHRS, CDR2 YFSETQ. V was trimmed by 0 bases and J by 2 bases, leaving 13 bases between them. As DNA, the CDR3 is TGCGCCAGCAGCTTGGTATCAGGCGGACTCACAGATACGCAGTATTTT. It specifies CASSLVSGGLTDTQYF.

The rearrangement joins TRBV2 to TRBJ2-1, with TRBD1 matching over 8 bases. Germline V gene lookup returns CDR1 SNHLY and CDR2 FYNNEI. The CDR3 has 17 amino acids. Trimming took 6 bases from V and 7 from J; bases not matched to a gene: 17. CDR3 in amino acids: CASSAAGGDRRRNEQFF. The CDR3 nucleotides are TGTGCCAGCAGCGCCGCAGGGGGCGACAGACGGAGGAATGAGCAGTTCTTC.

The chain combines TRBV7-9 with TRBJ2-2; tentative D call: TRBD1 (6 bases). Germline V CDR1 and CDR2: SEHNR, FQNEAQ (reference sequence). Trimming removed 2 bases at V and 0 bases at J, with 10 bases between. This CDR3 spans 16 amino acids. The CDR3 sequence is CASSLKTGSNTGELFF. CDR3 DNA sequence: TGTGCCAGCAGCTTAAAGACAGGATCGAACACCGGGGAGCTGTTTTTT.

In its sample, this clone was seen once. A junction end diverges from the germline sequence, so it may reflect a read error. CDR3: CASSLGGQVYYEQYF. The CDR3 DNA follows: TGTGCCAGCAGTTTAGGGGGACAGGTGTACTACGAGCAGTACTTC. The chain joins TRBV7-6 to TRBJ2-5, with TRBD1 matching over 8 bases. The end of the DNA fits TRBJ2-7 better, so the J call may be wrong. The CDR3 spans 15 residues. Germline CDR1 and CDR2: SGHVS and FNYEAQ.

V gene TRBV6-5 combines with J gene TRBJ2-7; TRBD1 matches at 9 bases. With 5 bases clipped from V and 0 bases from J, the junction kept 2 bases outside the gene matches. Germline V gene sequence: CDR1 MNHEY, CDR2 SVGAGI. The CDR3 is 14 amino acids. As DNA, the CDR3 is TGTGCCAGCAGTCCGACAGGGGGCTCCTACGAGCAGTACTTC. Amino acids: CASSPTGGSYEQYF.

The chain has TRBV6-1 and TRBJ1-2, with a weak D call TRBD1 (6 bases). CDR1 and CDR2 from the germline V gene are MNHNS and SASEGT. The CDR3 covers 17 residues. V shed 2 bases and J shed 5 bases, with 21 bases lying between them. For the CDR3, the DNA is TGTGCCAGCAGTGAAATGGGCATGGGGGCCCAGTTTTATGGCTACACCTTC. Translating it yields CASSEMGMGAQFYGYTF.

This chain connects TRBV14 to TRBJ1-5; D is ambiguous. Trimming took 1 base from V and 0 from J, leaving 13 bases between them. Germline V CDR1 and CDR2: SGHDN, FVKESK. This CDR3 has 17 residues. This chain's CDR3 is CASSQVNISCSNQPQHF. In nucleotides, the CDR3 is TGTGCCAGCAGCCAAGTTAATATCTCGTGTAGCAATCAGCCCCAGCATTTT.

CDR3 nucleotides: TGCAGTGCTAGTACCCTCCACTTT. This translates into CSASTLHF. The chain combines TRBV20-1 with TRBJ1-6, with D hard to call. CDR3 length equals 8 residues. Trimming removed 3 bases from V and 14 bases from J, with 2 bases in between. CDR1 DFQATT and CDR2 SNEGSKA come from the germline V gene (reference sequence).

This clone was found a few times. The chain combines TRBV28 with TRBJ2-7, with 11 bases lining up with TRBD2. Germline V gives CDR1 MDHEN, CDR2 SYDVKM. CDR3 length equals 14 residues. Unmatched junction bases numbered 7, after V lost 1 base and J lost 11 bases. CDR3 amino acids: CASSLLLAGGSEYF. CDR3 in DNA: TGTGCCAGCAGTTTATTGCTAGCGGGAGGCTCGGAGTACTTC.

The chain has TRBV29-1 and TRBJ2-7; D remains unclear. V lost 5 bases and J lost 2, with 10 bases in between. This CDR3 contains 12 residues. Per germline, CDR1 SQVTM and CDR2 ANQGSEA. Here the CDR3 reads CSVRRSPYEQYF. In DNA form, the CDR3 reads TGCAGCGTTAGGCGGAGCCCCTACGAGCAGTACTTC.

This chain joins TRBV11-2 and TRBJ1-4; no clear D. Germline CDR1 reads SGHAT; CDR2 reads FQNNGV. V lost 5 bases and J lost 11, with 15 bases in between. The CDR3 loop spans 13 amino acids. The CDR3 sequence is CASSLGGGLKLFF. The DNA of the CDR3 is TGTGCCAGCAGCCTTGGCGGCGGACTGAAACTGTTTTTT.